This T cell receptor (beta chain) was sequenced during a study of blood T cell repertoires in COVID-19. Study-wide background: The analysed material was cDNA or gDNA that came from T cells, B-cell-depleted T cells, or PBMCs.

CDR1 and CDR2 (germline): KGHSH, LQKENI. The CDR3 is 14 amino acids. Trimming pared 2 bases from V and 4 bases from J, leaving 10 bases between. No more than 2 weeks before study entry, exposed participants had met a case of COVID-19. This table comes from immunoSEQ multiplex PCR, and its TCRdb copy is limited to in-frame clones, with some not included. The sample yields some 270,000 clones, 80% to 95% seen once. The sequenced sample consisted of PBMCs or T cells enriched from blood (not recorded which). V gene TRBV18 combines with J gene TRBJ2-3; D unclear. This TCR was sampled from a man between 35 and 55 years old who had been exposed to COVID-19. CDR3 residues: CASSPLLEPDTQYF. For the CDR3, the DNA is TGTGCCAGCTCACCATTACTCGAGCCAGATACGCAGTATTTT.